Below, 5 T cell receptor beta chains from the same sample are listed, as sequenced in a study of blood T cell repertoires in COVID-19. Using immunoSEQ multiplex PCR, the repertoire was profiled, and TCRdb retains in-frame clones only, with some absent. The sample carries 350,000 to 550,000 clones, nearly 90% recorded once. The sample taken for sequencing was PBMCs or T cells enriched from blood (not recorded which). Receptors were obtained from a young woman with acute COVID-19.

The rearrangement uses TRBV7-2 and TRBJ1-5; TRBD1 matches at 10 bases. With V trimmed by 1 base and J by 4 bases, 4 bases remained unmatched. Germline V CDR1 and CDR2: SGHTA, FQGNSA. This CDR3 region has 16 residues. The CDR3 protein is CASSLVTGQGNQPQHF. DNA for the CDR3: TGTGCCAGCAGCTTAGTTACGGGACAGGGGAATCAGCCCCAGCATTTT.

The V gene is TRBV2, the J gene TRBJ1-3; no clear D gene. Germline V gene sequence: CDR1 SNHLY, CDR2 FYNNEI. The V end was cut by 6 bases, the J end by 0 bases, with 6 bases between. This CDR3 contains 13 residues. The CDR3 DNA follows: TGTGCCAGCAGATTTAACTCTGGAAACACCATATATTTT. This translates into CASRFNSGNTIYF.

CDR3 residues: CASSLVQGGEQYF. CDR3 sequence (DNA): TGTGCCAGCAGCTTAGTTCAGGGTGGCGAGCAGTACTTC. The chain combines TRBV7-8 with TRBJ2-7; D may be TRBD1 (5 bases). Trimming stripped 1 base from V and 6 bases from J, with 10 bases between. The length of the CDR3 is 13 residues. Germline CDR1 SGHVS, CDR2 FQNEAQ.

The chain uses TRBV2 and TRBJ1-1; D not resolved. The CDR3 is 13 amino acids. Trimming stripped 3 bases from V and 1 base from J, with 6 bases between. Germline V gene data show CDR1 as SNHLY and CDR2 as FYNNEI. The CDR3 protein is CASSEIGNTEAFF. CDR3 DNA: TGTGCCAGCAGTGAGATCGGGAACACTGAAGCTTTCTTT.

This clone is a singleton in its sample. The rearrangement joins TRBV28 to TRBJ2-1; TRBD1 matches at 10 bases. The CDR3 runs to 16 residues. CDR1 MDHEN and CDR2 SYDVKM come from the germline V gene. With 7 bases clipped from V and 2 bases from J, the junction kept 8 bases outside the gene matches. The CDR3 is CASTGPGQGAYNEQFF. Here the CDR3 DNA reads TGTGCCAGCACTGGCCCCGGACAGGGGGCCTACAATGAGCAGTTCTTC.